This T cell receptor (beta chain) was sequenced in a study of CD8 T cells in ankylosing spondylitis (dated by TCRdb to about 2017). As for the study more broadly: The study profiled T cell receptor beta repertoires in healthy donors and ankylosing spondylitis patients to find disease-linked TCR variants. In total, the full study cohort was made up of roughly 110 healthy donors and roughly 27 ankylosing spondylitis patients. Peripheral blood was sampled, and synovial fluid was additionally collected from ankylosing spondylitis patients.

Sequencing was carried out with an Illumina HiSeq 2500. Quantitative 5'-RACE with molecular barcodes was used to prepare TCR beta libraries. The authors' pipeline ran thus. Disease-linked TCR variants were identified with a new computational method built on a probabilistic model of VDJ rearrangement. TCRdb trimmed public reads at Q25 via fastp, called clones via MiXCR and kept in-frame beta chains. When rows share a CDR3 protein, they turn into one entry using the most common DNA and genes. Here the V and J calls rest on TCRdb's processing, not on the authors' analysis. The sample profile shows more than 650,000 distinct CDR3 sequences; about an eighth of them were found once. Of the sample, 0.51% is held by the ten largest clones. CDR1 and CDR2 are drawn from the germline V gene (reference sequence): SEHNR, FQNEAQ. The CDR3 sequence holds 17 residues, the cysteine and phenylalanine included. Here the CDR3 DNA is all that survives: 51 bases in frame from base 1. The V and J ends are trimmed by 7 bases and 2 bases, leaving 23 bases between them.

As for this clonotype: This clone's antigen is unknown. Base qualities are missing; no much larger clone stands one base away.

The full study reports these points: The disease-linked clones were reported to be significantly enriched in matched synovial fluid samples from ankylosing spondylitis patients. Some of the motif variants had been reported before in the synovial fluid and blood of reactive arthritis patients, a finding that suggests common disease-initiation mechanisms. A TCR beta motif made up of roughly eight highly homologous amino acid variants appeared to be characteristic of blood from ankylosing spondylitis patients. The disease-linked clones had a CD8+ phenotype and were found at relatively low frequencies in peripheral blood.

This receptor was obtained from a male donor with ankylosing spondylitis. This chain is built from TRBV7-9 and TRBJ1-1; matching of 5 bases hints at TRBD1 as the D gene. The sample comprised blood, either unsorted or a sorted T cell fraction (not recorded which). The CDR3 loop reads CASKAGLPGPLNTEAFF. The DNA sequence reads TGTGCCAGCAAGGCAGGTTTGCCGGGACCACTAAACACTGAAGCTTTCTTT. Where the CDR3 stops, the reference TRBV7-9 and TRBJ1-1 genes take over; the full variable domain is DTGVSQNPRHKITKRGQNVTFRCDPISEHNRLYWYRQTLGQGPEFLTYFQNEAQLEKSRLLSDRFSAERPKGSFSTLEIQRTEQGDSAMYLCASKAGLPGPLNTEAFFGQGTRLTVV.